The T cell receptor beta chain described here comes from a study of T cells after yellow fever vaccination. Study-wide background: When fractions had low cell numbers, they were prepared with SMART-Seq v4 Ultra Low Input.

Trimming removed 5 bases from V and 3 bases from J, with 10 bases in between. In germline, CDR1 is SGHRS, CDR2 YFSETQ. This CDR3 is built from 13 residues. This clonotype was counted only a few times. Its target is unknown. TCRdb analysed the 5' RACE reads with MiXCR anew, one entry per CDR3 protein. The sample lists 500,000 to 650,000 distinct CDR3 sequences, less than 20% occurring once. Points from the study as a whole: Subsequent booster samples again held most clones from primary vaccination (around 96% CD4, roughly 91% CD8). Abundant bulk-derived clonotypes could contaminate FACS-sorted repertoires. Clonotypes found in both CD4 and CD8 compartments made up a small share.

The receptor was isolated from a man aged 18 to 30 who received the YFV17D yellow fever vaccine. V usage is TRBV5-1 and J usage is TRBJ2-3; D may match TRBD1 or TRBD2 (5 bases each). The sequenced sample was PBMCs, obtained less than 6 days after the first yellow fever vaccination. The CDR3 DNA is TGCGCCAGCAGGTTAGAGGGGACAGATACGCAGTATTTT. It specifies CASRLEGTDTQYF. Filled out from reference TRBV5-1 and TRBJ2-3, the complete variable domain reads KAGVTQTPRYLIKTRGQQVTLSCSPISGHRSVSWYQQTPGQGLQFLFEYFSETQRNKGNFPGRFSGRQFSNSRSEMNVSTLELGDSALYLCASRLEGTDTQYFGPGTRLTVL.